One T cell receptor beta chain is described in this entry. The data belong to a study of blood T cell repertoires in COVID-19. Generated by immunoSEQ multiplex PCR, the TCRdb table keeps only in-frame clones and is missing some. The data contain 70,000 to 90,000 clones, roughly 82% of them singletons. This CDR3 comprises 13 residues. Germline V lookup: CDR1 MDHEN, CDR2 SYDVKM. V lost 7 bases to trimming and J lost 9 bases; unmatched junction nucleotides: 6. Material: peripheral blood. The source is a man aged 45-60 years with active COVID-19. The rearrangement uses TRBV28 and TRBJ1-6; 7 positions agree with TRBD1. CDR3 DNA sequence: TGTGCCAGCACAGGGGGGTGGGTTTCACCCCTCCACTTT. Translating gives CASTGGWVSPLHF.